The 9 T cell receptor beta chains below come from one sample, sequenced in a study of T cell responses to AZD1222 COVID-19 vaccine. Using immunoSEQ multiplex PCR, the repertoire was profiled, and TCRdb retains in-frame clones only, with some absent. Here the sample spans 150,000 to 200,000 clones, 92% being singletons. Sequenced material: peripheral blood, taken on day 0 of AZD1222 vaccination. Source of these receptors: an adult in good health.

The V and J genes are TRBV28 and TRBJ1-4; unclear D gene. The germline V and J ends were trimmed by 2 bases and 2 bases, with 9 bases remaining between them. The germline gives CDR1 MDHEN, CDR2 SYDVKM. CDR3 length equals 15 residues. CDR3 amino acids: CASSLLRLTNEKLFF. For the CDR3, the DNA is TGTGCCAGCAGTTTACTTAGGTTGACTAATGAAAAACTGTTTTTT.

This clone was detected only a few times. The chain combines TRBV6-5 with TRBJ2-7; 12 bases are a match to TRBD1. Germline CDR1 reads MNHEY; CDR2 reads SVGAGI. V lost 6 bases to trimming and J lost 2 bases; unmatched junction nucleotides: 5. This CDR3 has 15 amino acids. CDR3 nucleotide sequence: TGTGCCAGCAGAGCCGGGACAGGGGGCGCCTACGAGCAGTACGTC. This codes for CASRAGTGGAYEQYV.

About this clone: A junction boundary mismatches the germline segment, possibly from a read error. The chain recombines TRBV23-1 with TRBJ1-2, with 8 bases fitting TRBD1. TRBV23-1 is an ORF, with its function uncertain. CDR3 length equals 14 residues. The CDR3 sequence is CASTQADRAEGYTF. CDR3 bases: TGCGCCAGCACTCAAGCGGACAGGGCAGAAGGCTACACCTTC.

J is TRBJ1-1 and V is TRBV13, with D maybe TRBD1 (6 bases). The CDR3 has 16 residues. Germline lookup yields CDR1 PRHDT and CDR2 FYEKMQ (reference sequence). V was trimmed by 4 bases and J by 4 bases, leaving 19 bases between them. CDR3 in DNA: TGTGCCAGCAGCTCCATAAGACAGGATTCGCGCACTGAAGCTTTCTTT. Translated, it gives CASSSIRQDSRTEAFF.

J is TRBJ2-1 and V is TRBV9; 7 bases align to TRBD1. The germline V gene encodes CDR1 SGDLS and CDR2 YYNGEE. The CDR3 is 15 amino acids. Trimming at V came to 3 bases and at J to 7 bases, leaving 10 bases not matched to a gene. The CDR3 loop reads CASSASGGPSNEQFF. CDR3 in DNA: TGTGCCAGCAGCGCGTCAGGGGGACCCAGTAATGAGCAGTTCTTC.

This chain joins TRBV7-2 and TRBJ1-1; D is uncertain. CDR3 length: 15 residues. Trimming pared 3 bases from V and 3 bases from J, leaving 14 bases between. Germline-derived CDR1 and CDR2 are SGHTA and FQGNSA. CDR3 sequence: CASSFGRTADTEAFF. CDR3 nucleotide sequence: TGTGCCAGCAGCTTCGGAAGGACGGCGGACACTGAAGCTTTCTTT.

Worth noting for this clone: The junction departs from the called germline gene at one end, perhaps through a read error. V gene TRBV5-5 combines with J gene TRBJ2-5, with 8 bases identical to TRBD2. This CDR3 is 15 amino acids long. The V gene's germline CDR1 is SGHKS and CDR2 YYEKEE (reference sequence). This CDR3 reads CASSLTAGDQETQYF. The CDR3 DNA reads TGTGCCAGCAGCCTCACAGCGGGAGACCAGGAGACCCAGTACTTC. Looking up the rest from reference TRBV5-5 and TRBJ2-5 gives the full variable domain: DAGVTQSPTHLIKTRGQQVTLRCSPISGHKSVSWYQQVLGQGPQFIFQYYEKEERGRGNFPDRFSARQFPNYSSELNVNALLLGDSALYLCASSLTAGDQETQYFGPGTRLLVL.

This rearrangement joins TRBV10-3 to TRBJ1-2, with 7 bases that match TRBD1. Per germline, CDR1 ENHRY and CDR2 SYGVKD. CDR3 length: 13 residues. V dropped 5 bases and J dropped 2; count of bases not matched to a gene: 2. CDR3 amino acids: CAISPGQNYGYTF. The DNA of the CDR3 is TGTGCCATCAGTCCGGGACAGAACTATGGCTACACCTTC.

This rearrangement joins TRBV9 to TRBJ1-1; TRBD1 might be the D (6 bases). Germline CDR1 and CDR2: SGDLS and YYNGEE. CDR3 length: 15 residues. Trimming stripped 0 bases from V and 7 bases from J, with 16 bases between. CDR3 coding DNA: TGTGCCAGCAGCGTAGCTCCAGGGGAAGGCGTTGAAGCTTTCTTT. The encoded protein is CASSVAPGEGVEAFF.